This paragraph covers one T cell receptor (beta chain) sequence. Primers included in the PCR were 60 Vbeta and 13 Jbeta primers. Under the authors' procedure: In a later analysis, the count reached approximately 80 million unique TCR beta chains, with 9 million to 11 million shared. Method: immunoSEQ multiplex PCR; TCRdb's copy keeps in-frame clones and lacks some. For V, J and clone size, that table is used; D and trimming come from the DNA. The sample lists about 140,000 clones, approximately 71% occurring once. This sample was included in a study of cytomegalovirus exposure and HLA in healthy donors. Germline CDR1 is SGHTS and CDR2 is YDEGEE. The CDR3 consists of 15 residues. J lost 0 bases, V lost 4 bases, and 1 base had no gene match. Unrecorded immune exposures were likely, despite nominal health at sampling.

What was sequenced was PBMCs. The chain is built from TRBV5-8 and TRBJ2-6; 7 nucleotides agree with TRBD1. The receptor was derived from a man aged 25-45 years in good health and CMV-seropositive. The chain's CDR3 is CASSRDSSGANVLTF. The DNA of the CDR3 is TGTGCCAGCAGCCGGGACAGCTCTGGGGCCAACGTCCTGACTTTC.